The next 10 T cell receptor beta chains were all read from a single sample in a study of blood T cell repertoires in COVID-19. Measured with immunoSEQ multiplex PCR; TCRdb has only the in-frame clones, and not every one. In the table there are about 150,000 clones, about four fifths of which are singletons. The source material was PBMCs or T cells enriched from blood (not recorded which). All receptors come from a man in his forties or fifties who had recovered from COVID-19.

This clone was counted only a few times. The rearrangement links TRBV15 to TRBJ2-2; TRBD1 might be the D (5 bases). The germline V gene encodes CDR1 LNHNV and CDR2 YYDKDF (reference sequence). Trimming left V 4 bases short and J 4 bases short, with 19 bases between. The length of the CDR3 is 17 residues. In nucleotides, the CDR3 is TGTGCCACCAGCAACCCCCTAAGGGGTAGGAGCACCGGGGAGCTGTTTTTT. This gives the protein CATSNPLRGRSTGELFF.

V and J are TRBV3-1 (or the pseudogene TRBV3-2) and TRBJ2-6; 8 bases map to TRBD1. The CDR3 runs to 19 residues. Germline CDR1 and CDR2: LGHDT and YNNKEL (reference sequence). The V gene end was trimmed by 0 bases and the J gene end by 3 bases; junction bases not matched to a gene: 10. The CDR3 DNA sequence: TGTGCCAGCAGCCAAGATATGAGACAGGGGACCCTTGGGGCCAACGTCCTGACTTTC. Translated: CASSQDMRQGTLGANVLTF.

This clone has only a few counts. This chain links TRBV3-1 (or the pseudogene TRBV3-2) with TRBJ1-6; D is ambiguous. Germline CDR1 LGHDT, CDR2 YNNKEL (reference sequence). The CDR3 spans 15 residues. V lost 1 base and J lost 8, with 12 bases in between. CDR3 protein: CASSQAPGGDSPLHF. The CDR3 DNA sequence: TGTGCCAGCAGCCAAGCACCCGGCGGGGATTCACCCCTCCACTTT.

The chain employs TRBV12-3 or TRBV12-4 and TRBJ2-3; D is uncertain. The germline V and J ends were trimmed by 3 bases and 5 bases, with 9 bases remaining between them. This CDR3 spans 13 amino acids. CDR3 amino acids: CASSLIRVDTQYF. The CDR3 nucleotides read TGTGCCAGCAGTTTGATCCGGGTAGATACGCAGTATTTT.

The J gene is TRBJ2-2, the V gene TRBV6-5, with D tentatively TRBD1 (6 bases). V lost 6 bases, J lost 5 bases, and 16 bases lay in between. Germline V gene sequence: CDR1 MNHEY, CDR2 SVGAGI. The CDR3 contains 15 residues. The CDR3 sequence: CASRKPGESTGELFF. The CDR3 DNA reads as TGTGCCAGCAGGAAACCAGGGGAATCGACCGGGGAGCTGTTTTTT.

V usage is TRBV5-1 and J usage is TRBJ2-5; 8 bases fit TRBD1. The J segment lost 4 bases and the V segment lost 0 bases, leaving 5 bases of the junction unmatched. The CDR3 has 15 residues. Germline CDR1 reads SGHRS; CDR2 reads YFSETQ. This CDR3 is CASSLEQTGVETQYF. The CDR3 DNA follows: TGCGCCAGCAGCTTGGAGCAGACAGGGGTAGAGACCCAGTACTTC.

The chain recombines TRBV6-5 with TRBJ1-1; 7 positions match TRBD1. The CDR3 consists of 13 residues. After removal of 7 bases from V and 3 bases from J, the junction contained 5 bases not matched to a gene. Germline loops: CDR1 MNHEY, CDR2 SVGAGI. The CDR3 region is CASKGAGDTEAFF. The CDR3 coding sequence is TGTGCCAGCAAGGGGGCAGGCGACACTGAAGCTTTCTTT.

This rearrangement joins TRBV7-2 to TRBJ2-3; no reliable D call. CDR1 and CDR2 (germline): SGHTA, FQGNSA. The V end was cut by 5 bases, the J end by 2 bases, with 11 bases between. The CDR3 length is 14 residues. The CDR3 coding sequence is TGTGCCAGCAGCCCACGGTCCCACACAGATACGCAGTATTTT. It is translated as CASSPRSHTDTQYF.

The CDR3 DNA reads TGCGCCAGCAGCCCGAGGACAGGCCAAGCTAACTATGGCTACACCTTC. The encoded protein is CASSPRTGQANYGYTF. The chain is built from TRBV5-1 and TRBJ1-2; 7 bases fit TRBD1. CDR3 length: 16 amino acids. The J segment lost 0 bases and the V segment lost 4 bases, leaving 9 bases of the junction unmatched. Germline values: CDR1 SGHRS, CDR2 YFSETQ.

The chain carries TRBV7-3 and TRBJ2-2; maybe TRBD1 (6 bases). CDR3 length: 14 amino acids. The V end lost 5 bases, the J end lost 5 bases, and 12 bases lay between the germline ends. Germline CDR1 is SGHTA and CDR2 is FQGTGA. The chain's CDR3 is CASSPGQLTGELFF. The CDR3 region has the DNA TGTGCCAGCAGCCCCGGACAGTTAACCGGGGAGCTGTTTTTT.